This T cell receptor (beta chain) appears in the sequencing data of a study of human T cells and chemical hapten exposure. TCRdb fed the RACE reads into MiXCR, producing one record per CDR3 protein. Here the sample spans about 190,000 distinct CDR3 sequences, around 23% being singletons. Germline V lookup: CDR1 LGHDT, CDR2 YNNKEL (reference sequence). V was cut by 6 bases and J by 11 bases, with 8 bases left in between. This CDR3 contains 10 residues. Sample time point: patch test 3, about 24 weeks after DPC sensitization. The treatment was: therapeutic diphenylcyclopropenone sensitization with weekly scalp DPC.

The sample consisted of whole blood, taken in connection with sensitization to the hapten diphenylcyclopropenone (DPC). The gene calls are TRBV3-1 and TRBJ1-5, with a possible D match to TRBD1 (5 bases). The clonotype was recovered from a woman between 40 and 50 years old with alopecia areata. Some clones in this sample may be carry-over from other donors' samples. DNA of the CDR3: TGTGCCAGCAGACGAGGGGCCCAGCATTTT. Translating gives CASRRGAQHF.